The 17 T cell receptor beta chains reported below all come from one sample, sequenced in a study of T-cell memory formation after mild COVID-19. TCRdb independently ran MiXCR on the 5' RACE reads; one entry per CDR3 protein. The table lists roughly 320,000 distinct CDR3 sequences, around 30% of them singletons. The sequenced material came from PBMCs or a T cell subset sorted from them (not recorded which). Source of these receptors: an adult woman who had mild COVID-19 (a few samples of this study predate the infection). Cell type and time point are not known.

The chain employs TRBV6-4 and TRBJ2-7, with TRBD1 matching 9 bases. V was clipped by 2 bases and J by 7 bases; unmatched bases: 18. The CDR3 spans 18 residues. Looked up from germline, CDR1 is MRHNA and CDR2 is SNTAGT. The chain's CDR3 is CASSDPGTGTCPPREQYF. CDR3 DNA sequence: TGTGCCAGCAGTGACCCCGGGACAGGGACTTGCCCCCCTAGAGAGCAGTACTTC.

This clonotype has a count of ten or more. The J gene is TRBJ2-1, the V gene TRBV3-1; D perhaps matches TRBD2 (5 bases). The CDR3 loop spans 17 amino acids. The germline gives CDR1 LGHDT, CDR2 YNNKEL (reference sequence). V was trimmed by 1 base and J by 1 base, leaving 14 bases between them. CDR3 region: CASSQGRGSGSYNEQFF. DNA of the CDR3: TGTGCCAGCAGCCAAGGTCGAGGGAGCGGTTCCTACAATGAGCAGTTCTTC.

The V call is TRBV3-1, the J call TRBJ2-1; D unresolved. Germline V gene lookup returns CDR1 LGHDT and CDR2 YNNKEL (reference sequence). The CDR3 has 14 residues. V was shortened by 0 bases and J by 8 bases, with 11 bases between the two germline ends. CDR3 region: CASSQDIPPDEQFF. Here the CDR3 DNA reads TGTGCCAGCAGCCAAGATATCCCTCCCGATGAGCAGTTCTTC.

This clonotype was seen ten or more times. The rearrangement joins TRBV7-6 to TRBJ2-7; 8 bases fit TRBD2. Germline lookup yields CDR1 SGHVS and CDR2 FNYEAQ. This CDR3 contains 15 residues. With 7 bases clipped from V and 5 bases from J, the junction kept 13 bases outside the gene matches. This CDR3 reads CASTLSAGGRNEQYF. The CDR3 bases are TGTGCCAGCACCCTATCTGCGGGCGGGAGGAACGAGCAGTACTTC.

J is TRBJ2-7 and V is TRBV6-5; the D is unclear. V lost 8 bases to trimming and J lost 0 bases, with 11 bases between them. The CDR3 is 13 amino acids. CDR1 and CDR2 from the germline V gene are MNHEY and SVGAGI. DNA for the CDR3: TGTGCCAGCCGCGGACCGGCCTCCTACGAGCAGTACTTC. This gives the protein CASRGPASYEQYF.

The V call is TRBV10-3, the J call TRBJ2-7; no clear D gene. Between the trimmed V and J ends, which lost 7 bases and 2 bases, there was a span of 15 bases. The length of the CDR3 is 14 residues. The germline gives CDR1 ENHRY, CDR2 SYGVKD. The CDR3 bases are TGTGCCATCATGAGGAATCGTGGCGCCTACGAGCAGTACTTC. Protein product: CAIMRNRGAYEQYF.

The chain combines TRBV10-3 with TRBJ1-1, with D perhaps matching TRBD1 (5 bases). The CDR3 extends over 14 amino acids. V was cut by 4 bases and J by 3 bases, with 12 bases left in between. The germline V gene encodes CDR1 ENHRY and CDR2 SYGVKD. Here the CDR3 reads CAISVGAGDTEAFF. CDR3 DNA: TGTGCCATCAGTGTTGGCGCGGGGGACACTGAAGCTTTCTTT.

CDR3 amino acids: CATREPSGGQFF. The CDR3 DNA sequence: TGTGCCACCAGGGAACCATCGGGTGGGCAGTTCTTC. The chain recombines TRBV24-1 with TRBJ2-1; D is ambiguous. The CDR3 sequence is 12 residues long. CDR1 is KGHDR and CDR2 is SFDVKD in the germline V gene. Trimming pared 7 bases from V and 12 bases from J, leaving 15 bases between.

The chain's CDR3 is CAISLGLAGTDTQYF. Written as DNA, the CDR3 is TGTGCCATCAGTCTTGGACTAGCGGGCACAGATACGCAGTATTTT. This rearrangement joins TRBV10-3 to TRBJ2-3; 10 bases align to TRBD2. V was clipped by 5 bases and J by 1 base; unmatched bases: 3. The V gene's germline CDR1 is ENHRY and CDR2 SYGVKD. CDR3 length: 15 residues.

This clonotype was counted between two and nine times. The chain carries TRBV6-1 and TRBJ2-5, with TRBD2 matching 7 bases. Germline V gives CDR1 MNHNS, CDR2 SASEGT. J lost 5 bases, V lost 5 bases, and 11 bases had no gene match. The CDR3 loop spans 15 amino acids. CDR3 loop: CASSYDLAGGETQYF. The CDR3 DNA follows: TGTGCCAGCAGTTACGATTTAGCGGGCGGGGAGACCCAGTACTTC.

The chain links TRBV6-5 to TRBJ1-1, with D perhaps TRBD1 (6 bases). With 0 bases removed from V and 5 bases from J, the gap between germline ends came to 16 bases. Germline CDR1 MNHEY, CDR2 SVGAGI. The CDR3 has 16 amino acids. The CDR3, as DNA: TGTGCCAGCAGTTACTCGAACCGGGGGCGCGGGACTGAAGCTTTCTTT. Amino acids: CASSYSNRGRGTEAFF.

This clonotype was seen only a few times. The rearrangement uses TRBV20-1 and TRBJ1-1, with TRBD1 identical over 7 bases. Losses at the gene ends were 3 bases for V and 4 bases for J; bases not matched to a gene: 8. Germline CDR1 DFQATT, CDR2 SNEGSKA (reference sequence). This CDR3 region has 14 residues. The DNA of the CDR3 is TGCAGTGCTAGGCGTTCCCAGGGGGGCACTGAAGCTTTCTTT. Its translation is CSARRSQGGTEAFF.

This clonotype appeared a single time. The rearrangement joins TRBV9 to TRBJ2-7; 10 bases map to TRBD2. CDR3 length: 13 amino acids. The germline V gene has CDR1 SGDLS and CDR2 YYNGEE. V shed 3 bases and J 6 bases; nucleotides not matched to a gene: 3. The CDR3 sequence: CASSDSGRSEQYF. CDR3 coding DNA: TGTGCCAGCAGCGATAGCGGGAGGTCCGAGCAGTACTTC.

The chain couples TRBV7-9 to TRBJ2-3; D is perhaps TRBD1 (5 bases). V shed 2 bases and J shed 3 bases, with 12 bases lying between them. There are 15 residues in the CDR3. Germline CDR1 and CDR2: SEHNR and FQNEAQ (reference sequence). Here the CDR3 DNA reads TGTGCCAGCAGCTTAAGCCTAAAGGGGACAGATACGCAGTATTTT. Protein sequence: CASSLSLKGTDTQYF.

V gene TRBV20-1 combines with J gene TRBJ1-1, with 9 bases fitting TRBD1. Per the germline V gene, CDR1 is DFQATT and CDR2 is SNEGSKA (reference sequence). V was clipped by 1 base and J by 0 bases; unmatched bases: 9. The CDR3 has 17 residues. The CDR3 coding sequence is TGCAGTGCTAGAGGCCAGACCGGGACAGGGTTGAACACTGAAGCTTTCTTT. Encoded protein: CSARGQTGTGLNTEAFF.

The chain combines TRBV5-1 with TRBJ2-2; a weak D match, TRBD1 (6 bases). The CDR3 contains 15 residues. The ends were cut back, 3 bases at V and 7 bases at J, with 16 bases in the middle. Germline assignment: CDR1 SGHRS and CDR2 YFSETQ. The CDR3, as DNA: TGCGCCAGCAGCTCAACTGGGGGCAGAGTCGGGGAGCTGTTTTTT. Translating it yields CASSSTGGRVGELFF.

The CDR3 reads CASRRGGGGTNEKLFF. CDR3 DNA sequence: TGTGCCAGCAGAAGAGGAGGGGGCGGCACTAATGAAAAACTGTTTTTT. The V and J genes are TRBV27 and TRBJ1-4; 7 nucleotides line up with TRBD1. Unmatched junction bases numbered 9, after V lost 6 bases and J lost 2 bases. CDR3 length: 16 amino acids. CDR1 and CDR2 from the germline V gene are MNHEY and SMNVEV (reference sequence).